These 4 T cell receptor beta chains were sequenced from one sample in a study of a mutant IDH1 vaccine in newly diagnosed glioma. Time point of the sample: week 5, during vaccination. Each dose delivered 300 ug of mutant IDH1 20-mer peptide subcutaneously with imiquimod. For these TCRs, the target antigens are not known. Method: immunoSEQ multiplex PCR; TCRdb's copy keeps in-frame clones and lacks some. The sample carries 25,000 to 30,000 clones, more than 80% recorded once. Material: PBMCs, obtained from a glioma patient whose treatment included an IDH1 peptide vaccine. All receptors come from a man aged 18 to 29 with glioma.

The chain has TRBV6-1 and TRBJ2-7; possible D gene TRBD1, 5 bases. The germline V gene encodes CDR1 MNHNS and CDR2 SASEGT. The V and J ends lost 10 bases and 2 bases respectively, with 9 bases between them. The CDR3 has 11 residues. CDR3 nucleotide sequence: TGTGCCACCGACAGAACCTACGAGCAGTACTTC. Its translation: CATDRTYEQYF.

The rearrangement joins TRBV6-5 to TRBJ2-7, with 9 bases that match TRBD1. With V trimmed by 6 bases and J by 7 bases, 10 bases remained unmatched. CDR1 is MNHEY, CDR2 SVGAGI, per germline. The CDR3 contains 14 residues. The CDR3 nucleotides read TGTGCCAGCAGCCAAGGACAGGGGCCGGGGGAGCAGTACTTC. Translated: CASSQGQGPGEQYF.

This clone was picked up one time. The gene calls are TRBV5-1 and TRBJ1-2; maybe TRBD1 (6 bases). CDR1 and CDR2 (germline): SGHRS, YFSETQ. The CDR3 is made up of 15 amino acids. V was pared by 4 bases and J by 6 bases, with 19 bases between. CDR3 sequence reads: CASSPGGTIRDGYTF. In nucleotides, the CDR3 is TGCGCCAGCAGCCCTGGGGGGACAATCAGAGATGGCTACACCTTC.

This clone was detected once. The chain couples TRBV4-1 to TRBJ2-7, with 7 bases fitting TRBD2. The CDR3 is 14 residues long. V trimming: 1 base; J trimming: 7 bases; junction bases outside the gene matches: 7. CDR1 and CDR2 (germline): MGHRA, YSYEKL. CDR3 in amino acids: CASSQARGGREQYF. The CDR3 DNA is TGCGCCAGCAGCCAAGCACGGGGAGGGAGAGAGCAGTACTTC.